Listed below are T cell receptor beta chains from one sample, sequenced in a study of response to subunit inactivated influenza vaccine. One entry per CDR3 protein results from TCRdb running MiXCR on the RT-PCR reads. The sample lists approximately 700,000 distinct CDR3 sequences; less than 20% were seen once. The starting material was PBMCs from blood, obtained roughly 12 days after vaccination. The source of these receptors is a man aged 50-60 years who received an inactivated influenza vaccine. Each CDR3 is given with its conserved first and last residue. D genes are given only for firm matches. Clone size is shown for a subset of rows, as once, few, many or a class of expanded clone.

length | J | size | D | V | CDR3 | DNA
15 | TRBJ2-7 | few | TRBD1 | TRBV2 | CASRNTGAHSYEQYF | TGTGCCAGCAGGAACACAGGGGCCCACTCCTACGAGCAGTACTTC
16 | TRBJ2-7 | NA | TRBD2 | TRBV4-1 | CASSQASGGTRYEQYF | TGCGCCAGCAGCCAAGCTAGCGGGGGAACACGCTACGAGCAGTACTTC
17 | TRBJ2-7 | NA | TRBD2 | TRBV28 | CASSGQTSGRALYEQYF | TGTGCCAGCAGTGGTCAGACTAGCGGGAGGGCCCTCTACGAGCAGTACTTC
16 | TRBJ2-3 | NA | NA | TRBV7-8 | CASSSINRAHTDTQYF | TGTGCCAGCAGCTCGATTAACAGAGCACACACAGATACGCAGTATTTT
15 | TRBJ2-1 | NA | TRBD2 | TRBV10-3 | CAIRWEGGPYNEQFF | TGTGCCATCCGGTGGGAGGGAGGCCCCTACAATGAGCAGTTCTTC
14 | TRBJ2-3 | NA | TRBD2 | TRBV11-2 | CASSLAGVSDTQYF | TGTGCCAGCAGCTTGGCGGGGGTATCAGATACGCAGTATTTT
16 | TRBJ2-2 | NA | TRBD1 | TRBV7-2 | CASSLVGTGNPGELFF | TGTGCCAGCAGCTTAGTCGGGACAGGGAACCCCGGGGAGCTGTTTTTT
13 | TRBJ2-7 | NA | NA | TRBV3-1 | CASSLGGNSGQYF | TGTGCCAGCAGCCTCGGGGGAAACTCGGGGCAGTACTTC
15 | TRBJ2-1 | few | TRBD1 | TRBV6-2/TRBV6-3 | CASKWGTGGLNEQFF | TGTGCCAGCAAGTGGGGGACAGGGGGACTCAATGAGCAGTTCTTC
14 | TRBJ2-5 | few | NA | TRBV27 | CASSQLWGQETQYF | TGTGCCAGCAGTCAACTATGGGGGCAAGAGACCCAGTACTTC
15 | TRBJ2-1 | many | TRBD2 | TRBV29-1 | CSVSGLAGGLGEQFF | TGCAGCGTCAGCGGACTAGCGGGAGGGCTCGGTGAGCAGTTCTTC
14 | TRBJ2-1 | few | NA | TRBV6-1 | CASRQPGGFGEQFF | TGTGCCAGCAGACAACCTGGGGGGTTCGGTGAGCAGTTCTTC
13 | TRBJ2-1 | NA | NA | TRBV7-8 | CASSVDSYNEKFF | TGTGCCAGCAGCGTGGACAGCTACAATGAGAAGTTCTTC
14 | TRBJ2-1 | NA | NA | TRBV5-1 | CASSLAYVGSEQFF | TGCGCCAGCAGCTTGGCGTACGTGGGGTCTGAGCAGTTCTTC
15 | TRBJ1-2 | few | TRBD1 | TRBV5-1 | CASRGTGKEYYGYTF | TGCGCCAGCAGGGGGACAGGGAAGGAGTACTATGGCTACACCTTC
14 | TRBJ2-5 | few | NA | TRBV7-7 | CASSLNGYQETQYF | TGTGCCAGCAGCTTAAACGGCTACCAAGAGACCCAGTACTTC
14 | TRBJ2-7 | NA | TRBD2 | TRBV2 | CASKETSGTYEQYF | TGTGCCAGCAAGGAGACTAGCGGGACCTACGAGCAGTACTTC
17 | TRBJ2-5 | NA | TRBD2 | TRBV5-1 | CASSARTSGAIQETQYF | TGCGCCAGCAGCGCAAGGACTAGCGGGGCTATCCAGGAGACCCAGTACTTC
15 | TRBJ2-2 | NA | TRBD2 | TRBV3-1 | CASTPSGLNTGELFF | TGTGCCAGCACCCCTAGCGGACTAAACACCGGGGAGCTGTTTTTT
14 | TRBJ2-3 | few | NA | TRBV12-3/TRBV12-4 | CASKKSTSTDTQYF | TGTGCCAGCAAGAAATCTACAAGCACAGATACGCAGTATTTT
16 | TRBJ1-2 | few | NA | TRBV2 | CASSVGGGAIPNGYTF | TGTGCCAGCAGTGTTGGTGGGGGGGCGATACCAAATGGCTACACCTTC
12 | TRBJ1-2 | NA | NA | TRBV29-1 | CSIRRAGFGYTF | TGCAGCATCCGCCGGGCAGGATTTGGCTACACCTTC
12 | TRBJ1-1 | few | NA | TRBV3-1 | CASSHGNTEAFF | TGTGCCAGCAGCCATGGGAACACTGAAGCTTTCTTT
13 | TRBJ1-1 | NA | NA | TRBV5-1 | CASNREMNTEAFF | TGCGCCAGCAACAGAGAGATGAACACTGAAGCTTTCTTT
10 | TRBJ1-1 | few | NA | TRBV29-1 | CSIRNTEAFF | TGCAGCATTCGGAACACTGAAGCTTTCTTT
17 | TRBJ2-1 | NA | TRBD1 | TRBV9 | CASSAGRTGKNYNEQFF | TGTGCCAGCAGCGCGGGACGGACAGGGAAAAATTACAATGAGCAGTTCTTC
15 | TRBJ2-3 | NA | NA | TRBV5-1 | CASSWRQGYTDTQYF | TGCGCCAGCAGCTGGAGGCAGGGGTACACAGATACGCAGTATTTT
18 | TRBJ2-4 | NA | TRBD2 | TRBV28 | CDSSSGGSGALAKNIQYF | TGTGACAGCAGTTCGGGGGGTAGCGGGGCCTTAGCCAAAAACATTCAGTACTTC
14 | TRBJ2-5 | NA | NA | TRBV5-1 | CASSLISSMETQYF | TGCGCCAGCAGCTTGATCTCTAGCATGGAGACCCAGTACTTC
16 | TRBJ2-7 | NA | NA | TRBV29-1 | CSVVPFTGTTLYEQYF | TGCAGCGTGGTTCCATTTACCGGGACAACACTCTACGAGCAGTACTTC
15 | TRBJ2-7 | NA | NA | TRBV9 | CASSVGAGRSYEQYF | TGTGCCAGCAGCGTAGGAGCAGGTCGCTCCTACGAGCAGTACTTC
12 | TRBJ2-7 | NA | NA | TRBV7-2 | CASSQRAREQYF | TGTGCCAGCAGCCAGAGAGCCCGCGAGCAGTACTTC
14 | TRBJ2-6 | many | NA | TRBV3-1 | CASSQSSGANVLTF | TGTGCCAGCAGCCAGAGCTCTGGGGCCAACGTCCTGACTTTC
13 | TRBJ2-4 | NA | NA | TRBV29-1 | CSVGSRPGDIQYF | TGCAGCGTTGGGTCCAGGCCGGGGGACATTCAGTACTTC
13 | TRBJ2-7 | NA | NA | TRBV20-1 | CSASNDFSYEQYF | TGCAGTGCAAGCAATGACTTCTCCTACGAGCAGTACTTC